One sample yielded the 30 T cell receptor beta chains listed below, sequenced in a study of response to subunit inactivated influenza vaccine. TCRdb re-called the RT-PCR reads through MiXCR, storing one row per CDR3 protein. The table shows almost 600,000 distinct CDR3 sequences, with 11% to 15% occurring only once. Sequencing was performed on PBMCs from blood, taken roughly 13 days after vaccination. The receptors derive from a man in his fifties or sixties who received an inactivated influenza vaccine.

The rearrangement links TRBV5-1 to TRBJ2-2, with 12 bases aligning to TRBD2. The CDR3 contains 17 residues. The J segment lost 5 bases and the V segment lost 4 bases, leaving 9 bases of the junction unmatched. Germline V gene sequence: CDR1 SGHRS, CDR2 YFSETQ. CDR3 sequence: CASSPDPGTSGTGELFF. CDR3 bases: TGCGCCAGCAGCCCAGATCCCGGGACTAGCGGGACCGGGGAGCTGTTTTTT.

A few counts support this clonotype. The chain has TRBV7-9 and TRBJ2-5; 8 nucleotides line up with TRBD2. Germline assignment: CDR1 SEHNR and CDR2 FQNEAQ (reference sequence). The CDR3 is 14 amino acids. V was pared by 1 base and J by 9 bases, with 7 bases of the junction left unmatched. For the CDR3, the DNA is TGTGCCAGCAGCTTAGAGGGACTAGTAGCGGCCCAGTACTTC. Amino acid sequence: CASSLEGLVAAQYF. The variable domain in full, completed from reference TRBV7-9 and TRBJ2-5, reads DTGVSQNPRHKITKRGQNVTFRCDPISEHNRLYWYRQTLGQGPEFLTYFQNEAQLEKSRLLSDRFSAERPKGSFSTLEIQRTEQGDSAMYLCASSLEGLVAAQYFGPGTRLLVL.

This clonotype was seen more than once but under ten times. This sequence joins TRBV10-3 and TRBJ2-5, with TRBD2 matching 12 bases. CDR1 is ENHRY, CDR2 SYGVKD, per germline. With V trimmed by 6 bases and J by 1 base, 3 bases remained unmatched. This CDR3 region has 15 residues. The CDR3 here is CAISGLAGSQETQYF. The CDR3 nucleotides are TGTGCCATCAGCGGACTAGCGGGAAGCCAAGAGACCCAGTACTTC.

This clonotype was recorded a few times. V and J are TRBV7-9 and TRBJ2-5; TRBD1 aligns across 10 bases. The CDR3 runs 14 residues. Germline-derived CDR1 and CDR2 are SEHNR and FQNEAQ (reference sequence). J gave up 5 bases and V 6 bases, and 6 bases lay outside the gene matches. The DNA for the CDR3 is TGTGCCAGCAGTTTCGGGGACAGGGGTGAGACCCAGTACTTC. Its translation is CASSFGDRGETQYF.

This rearrangement joins TRBV9 to TRBJ2-7; 8 nucleotides agree with TRBD2. The length of the CDR3 is 14 residues. The V gene end was trimmed by 2 bases and the J gene end by 4 bases; junction bases not matched to a gene: 5. The V gene's germline CDR1 is SGDLS and CDR2 YYNGEE. The DNA of the CDR3 is TGTGCCAGCAGCGTCGGACTAGCCCCGTACGAGCAGTACTTC. Translated, it gives CASSVGLAPYEQYF.

The V gene is TRBV5-1, the J gene TRBJ1-6; D ambiguous. Germline V gives CDR1 SGHRS, CDR2 YFSETQ. Trimming stripped 3 bases from V and 9 bases from J, with 16 bases between. The CDR3 is made up of 15 amino acids. CDR3 region: CASSSADPRASPLHF. CDR3 in DNA: TGCGCCAGCAGCTCCGCAGATCCGCGCGCTTCACCCCTCCACTTT. The whole variable domain, remainder taken from reference TRBV5-1 and TRBJ1-6, is KAGVTQTPRYLIKTRGQQVTLSCSPISGHRSVSWYQQTPGQGLQFLFEYFSETQRNKGNFPGRFSGRQFSNSRSEMNVSTLELGDSALYLCASSSADPRASPLHFGNGTRLTVT.

The chain couples TRBV7-8 to TRBJ2-7, with 7 bases matching TRBD1. This CDR3 has 13 amino acids. Trimming took 4 bases from V and 11 from J; bases not matched to a gene: 11. CDR1 is SGHVS and CDR2 is FQNEAQ in the germline V gene. The CDR3 reads CASSSGQTDDEYF. The CDR3 nucleotides read TGTGCCAGCAGCTCGGGACAGACCGATGATGAGTACTTC. Full variable domain (outside the CDR3, taken from reference TRBV7-8 and TRBJ2-7): GAGVSQSPRYKVAKRGQDVALRCDPISGHVSLFWYQQALGQGPEFLTYFQNEAQLDKSGLPSDRFFAERPEGSVSTLKIQRTQQEDSAVYLCASSSGQTDDEYFGPGTRLTVT.

There are a few counts of this clonotype. The CDR3 bases are TGTGCCAGCAGTTCACAGGGATGGAGCTCCTACGAGCAGTACTTC. Protein sequence: CASSSQGWSSYEQYF. The genes are TRBV27 and TRBJ2-7; D might be TRBD1 (6 bases). V lost 4 bases to trimming and J lost 0 bases, with 13 bases between them. The CDR3 contains 15 residues. CDR1 is MNHEY, CDR2 SMNVEV, per germline (reference sequence).

This clonotype has just a few counts. V is TRBV3-1 and J is TRBJ2-2; no clear D. The CDR3 has 13 amino acids. Trimming stripped 1 base from V and 6 bases from J, with 6 bases between. Germline V CDR1 and CDR2: LGHDT, YNNKEL (reference sequence). CDR3 region: CASSQVQAGELFF. The CDR3 region has the DNA TGTGCCAGCAGCCAAGTTCAGGCCGGGGAGCTGTTTTTT.

The chain employs TRBV18 and TRBJ1-2; D remains ambiguous. CDR1 KGHSH and CDR2 LQKENI come from the germline V gene. This CDR3 spans 14 amino acids. The V end was cut by 3 bases, the J end by 4 bases, with 12 bases between. CDR3: CASSPVGLGYGYTF. The CDR3 DNA reads TGTGCCAGCTCACCCGTAGGCCTTGGCTATGGCTACACCTTC.

This chain links TRBV5-5 with TRBJ2-1; weak D call: TRBD2 (5 bases). V dropped 0 bases and J dropped 6 bases, with 16 bases sitting between them. Germline V gene data show CDR1 as SGHKS and CDR2 as YYEKEE (reference sequence). The CDR3 has 16 amino acids. The CDR3 DNA reads as TGTGCCAGCAGCTTGGTAGGAATAGCGTCCCCCAATGAGCAGTTCTTC. It yields the protein CASSLVGIASPNEQFF.

This clonotype was detected many times. At one of its ends the junction is not consistent with the germline gene, which may arise from a read error. The chain has TRBV7-2 and TRBJ2-7; 9 bases line up with TRBD1. The germline CDR1 and CDR2 sequences are SGHTA and FQGNSA. This CDR3 has 15 residues. This CDR3 reads CASSLTGTGSYEQYF. Here the CDR3 DNA reads TGCGCCAGCAGCTTGACAGGGACAGGGTCCTACGAGCAGTACTTC.

V is TRBV7-9 and J is TRBJ2-1; 10 nucleotides line up with TRBD2. V lost 8 bases, J lost 7 bases, and 11 bases stayed unmatched. The CDR3 runs 15 residues. Germline CDR1 SEHNR, CDR2 FQNEAQ (reference sequence). The CDR3 loop is CASAGPGLALNEQFF. CDR3 nucleotides: TGTGCCAGCGCAGGGCCGGGACTAGCGTTGAATGAGCAGTTCTTC.

The chain recombines TRBV5-5 with TRBJ2-2; the D is unclear. Trimming cost V 4 bases and J 8 bases, with 6 bases left between them. Germline V gene lookup returns CDR1 SGHKS and CDR2 YYEKEE (reference sequence). The length of the CDR3 is 11 residues. This CDR3 reads CASSKSGELFF. CDR3 bases: TGTGCCAGCAGCAAGTCTGGGGAGCTGTTTTTT.

This clonotype was picked up a small number of times. The rearrangement links TRBV5-6 to TRBJ2-2; D might be TRBD2 (5 bases). Germline lookup yields CDR1 SGHDT and CDR2 YYEEEE. The CDR3 runs to 12 residues. Trimming took 4 bases from V and 7 from J, leaving 8 bases between them. This chain's CDR3 is CASSPDFGELFF. CDR3 sequence (DNA): TGTGCCAGCAGCCCGGACTTCGGGGAGCTGTTTTTT.

A few counts support this clonotype. This chain joins TRBV20-1 and TRBJ2-2; 7 nucleotides match TRBD1. V lost 6 bases to trimming and J lost 0 bases; unmatched junction nucleotides: 4. The CDR3 covers 14 residues. Germline V gives CDR1 DFQATT, CDR2 SNEGSKA (reference sequence). CDR3 in amino acids: CSARDSANTGELFF. The DNA for the CDR3 is TGCAGTGCCCGGGACAGCGCGAACACCGGGGAGCTGTTTTTT.

The chain links TRBV7-2 to TRBJ2-3; D is unresolved. The CDR3 has 14 amino acids. The germline gives CDR1 SGHTA, CDR2 FQGNSA. V lost 5 bases and J 3 bases, leaving 12 bases between the germline ends. DNA of the CDR3: TGTGCCAGCAGCCCCCGGTGGCAGACAGATACGCAGTATTTT. It yields the protein CASSPRWQTDTQYF. The complete variable domain, with remaining parts taken from reference TRBV7-2 and TRBJ2-3, reads GAGVSQSPSNKVTEKGKDVELRCDPISGHTALYWYRQSLGQGLEFLIYFQGNSAPDKSGLPSDRFSAERTGGSVSTLTIQRTQQEDSAVYLCASSPRWQTDTQYFGPGTRLTVL.

This clonotype was recorded only once. V is TRBV2 and J is TRBJ2-3, with a tentative D call TRBD1 (6 bases). V lost 3 bases, J lost 2 bases, and 12 bases lay in between. Germline assignment: CDR1 SNHLY and CDR2 FYNNEI. This CDR3 contains 15 residues. CDR3 in amino acids: CASSDSGVITDTQYF. As DNA, the CDR3 is TGTGCCAGCAGTGATTCAGGGGTAATCACAGATACGCAGTATTTT. The variable domain in full, completed from reference TRBV2 and TRBJ2-3, reads EPEVTQTPSHQVTQMGQEVILRCVPISNHLYFYWYRQILGQKVEFLVSFYNNEISEKSEIFDDQFSVERPDGSNFTLKIRSTKLEDSAMYFCASSDSGVITDTQYFGPGTRLTVL.

This chain links TRBV18 with TRBJ2-1, with 9 bases identical to TRBD1. V lost 6 bases and J lost 4; bases outside the gene matches: 10. Per germline, CDR1 KGHSH and CDR2 LQKENI. This CDR3 has 16 residues. The CDR3 bases are TGTGCCAGCTCGCCTCTGACAGGGGGTTATTACAATGAGCAGTTCTTC. This gives the protein CASSPLTGGYYNEQFF.

The rearrangement uses TRBV9 and TRBJ2-7, with 9 bases identical to TRBD2. The CDR3 is made up of 15 amino acids. Germline V gene lookup returns CDR1 SGDLS and CDR2 YYNGEE. V shed 1 base and J 3 bases; nucleotides not matched to a gene: 5. The CDR3 region is CASSVSSGRSYEQYF. CDR3 in DNA: TGTGCCAGCAGCGTAAGTAGCGGGAGAAGCTACGAGCAGTACTTC.

This chain connects TRBV9 to TRBJ1-2, with 7 bases that match TRBD1. V dropped 3 bases and J dropped 0; count of bases not matched to a gene: 5. The germline gives CDR1 SGDLS, CDR2 YYNGEE. CDR3 length: 15 residues. This chain's CDR3 is CASSASGGANYGYTF. Here the CDR3 DNA reads TGTGCCAGCAGCGCCTCAGGGGGAGCTAACTATGGCTACACCTTC.

The chain has TRBV24-1 and TRBJ1-2; D not resolved. The CDR3 has 14 residues. Germline CDR1 and CDR2: KGHDR and SFDVKD. The V and J ends lost 6 bases and 8 bases respectively, with 18 bases between them. In DNA, the CDR3 is TGTGCCACCAGTTCCTGGGAGGCAGGATGGGGCTACACCTTC. Translating it yields CATSSWEAGWGYTF.

This clonotype was seen a handful of times. The chain carries TRBV15 and TRBJ2-7; TRBD1 aligns across 10 bases. Germline CDR1 is LNHNV and CDR2 is YYDKDF (reference sequence). This CDR3 has 16 residues. Unmatched junction bases numbered 5, after V lost 0 bases and J lost 3 bases. CDR3: CATSRDLGDRGYEQYF. The CDR3 DNA follows: TGTGCCACCAGCAGAGATCTTGGGGACAGGGGCTACGAGCAGTACTTC.

V usage is TRBV28 and J usage is TRBJ2-3; 7 positions match TRBD2. Germline V lookup: CDR1 MDHEN, CDR2 SYDVKM. V lost 2 bases and J lost 3; bases outside the gene matches: 5. The CDR3 runs 15 residues. DNA for the CDR3: TGTGCCAGCAGTTTAGGGGGGGTGGAGACAGATACGCAGTATTTT. It codes for CASSLGGVETDTQYF. The full variable domain, completed using reference TRBV28 and TRBJ2-3, is DVKVTQSSRYLVKRTGEKVFLECVQDMDHENMFWYRQDPGLGLRLIYFSYDVKMKEKGDIPEGYSVSREKKERFSLILESASTNQTSMYLCASSLGGVETDTQYFGPGTRLTVL.

This clonotype came up a few times. The V gene is TRBV11-2, the J gene TRBJ2-5; 10 bases are shared with TRBD2. Germline trimming cut 5 bases from V and 3 bases from J; bases unmatched to any gene: 9. The CDR3 is 16 amino acids. Germline lookup yields CDR1 SGHAT and CDR2 FQNNGV. The CDR3 spells CASSATRLAGKETQYF. The DNA of the CDR3 is TGTGCCAGCAGCGCTACACGACTAGCGGGTAAAGAGACCCAGTACTTC.

This clonotype was counted only a few times. The gene calls are TRBV7-2 and TRBJ2-7; TRBD1 matches 10 bases. The CDR3 is 16 amino acids. The germline CDR1 and CDR2 sequences are SGHTA and FQGNSA. The V segment lost 5 bases and the J segment 2 bases; nucleotides outside the gene matches: 9. CDR3 region: CASSREGTGETYEQYF. The DNA for the CDR3 is TGTGCCAGCAGCAGAGAGGGGACAGGGGAAACCTACGAGCAGTACTTC.

This clonotype was recorded at least ten times. The chain joins TRBV12-3 or TRBV12-4 to TRBJ2-5; D is unresolved. V was cut by 5 bases and J by 2 bases, with 12 bases left in between. The CDR3 is made up of 14 amino acids. The CDR3 is CASSRSQQQETQYF. The DNA of the CDR3 is TGTGCCAGCAGTAGGAGCCAACAGCAAGAGACCCAGTACTTC.

This clonotype was recorded a few times. Here the CDR3 DNA reads TGTGCCAGCAGCCACACGGGACTAGCGGGAGATACGCAGTATTTT. It codes for CASSHTGLAGDTQYF. The V and J genes are TRBV14 and TRBJ2-3, with 12 bases aligning to TRBD2. Germline CDR1 reads SGHDN; CDR2 reads FVKESK. The J segment lost 5 bases and the V segment lost 3 bases, leaving 3 bases of the junction unmatched. CDR3 length: 15 residues.

The V gene is TRBV12-3 or TRBV12-4, the J gene TRBJ2-2; 9 bases agree with TRBD1. The CDR3 has 18 residues. Trimming at V came to 5 bases and at J to 2 bases, leaving 12 bases not matched to a gene. The CDR3 loop is CASSPLPGTGFNTGELFF. The CDR3 DNA reads as TGTGCCAGCAGTCCCCTCCCCGGGACAGGGTTCAACACCGGGGAGCTGTTTTTT.

This clonotype was observed many times. The chain combines TRBV3-1 with TRBJ2-7; 10 bases are shared with TRBD1. V shed 4 bases and J 6 bases; nucleotides not matched to a gene: 3. The length of the CDR3 is 13 residues. Per germline, CDR1 LGHDT and CDR2 YNNKEL (reference sequence). In DNA form, the CDR3 reads TGTGCCAGCAGCCCCGGACAGGGGGGCGAGCAGTACTTC. This encodes CASSPGQGGEQYF.